Listed below are T cell receptor beta chains from one sample, sequenced in a study of CD8+CD57+ T cells in acquired aplastic anemia. One entry per CDR3 protein results from TCRdb running MiXCR on the reads. The data hold 150,000 to 200,000 distinct CDR3 sequences, with 55% to 70% observed a single time. Material for sequencing was sorted CD4+, CD8+, or CD8+CD57+ T cells (not recorded which) from PBMCs. Every receptor here comes from a human donor with severe aplastic anemia or a healthy control (not recorded which). Each CDR3 is given with its conserved first and last residue. The D gene is left open where the match is weak. Clone size appears in some rows only: once, few, many, or a class for an expanded clone.

V	D	J	size	CDR3	DNA
TRBV9	NA	TRBJ2-7	NA	CASSVEAGGVREQYF	TGTGCCAGCAGCGTAGAGGCAGGAGGGGTAAGGGAGCAGTACTTC
TRBV12-3/TRBV12-4	NA	TRBJ1-1	many	CASSSTGSGTEAFF	TGTGCCAGCAGTTCCACAGGGTCCGGCACTGAAGCTTTCTTT
TRBV15	NA	TRBJ1-5	NA	CATSPSTTAFNQPQHF	TGTGCCACCAGCCCATCTACGACAGCTTTCAATCAGCCCCAGCATTTT
TRBV7-9	NA	TRBJ1-1	NA	CASSLAQGPTEAFF	TGTGCCAGCAGCTTAGCACAGGGTCCCACTGAAGCTTTCTTT
TRBV7-9	TRBD1	TRBJ1-1	NA	CASSPGQGALNTEAFF	TGTGCCAGCAGTCCGGGACAGGGGGCGTTGAACACTGAAGCTTTCTTT
TRBV30	NA	TRBJ2-1	NA	CAWSPGYNEQIF	TGTGCCTGGAGTCCGGGGTACAATGAGCAGATCTTC
TRBV5-6	NA	TRBJ2-1	NA	CASSHGPSEYEQFF	TGTGCCAGCAGCCATGGGCCTAGCGAGTATGAGCAGTTCTTC
TRBV11-3	NA	TRBJ2-4	many	CASSLDPKNIQYF	TGTGCCAGCAGCTTAGATCCCAAAAACATTCAGTACTTC
TRBV27	NA	TRBJ2-7	many	CASSSDGYEQYF	TGTGCCAGCAGTTCAGACGGCTACGAGCAGTACTTC
TRBV20-1	TRBD2	TRBJ2-3	NA	CSAAGLDSGVDTQYF	TGCAGTGCTGCCGGTTTGGATAGCGGGGTAGATACGCAGTATTTT
TRBV14	NA	TRBJ2-7	many	CASSQGRGEQYF	TGTGCCAGCAGCCAAGGGAGGGGCGAGCAGTACTTC
TRBV2	NA	TRBJ2-2	many	CASSEEGRTPGWSGELFF	TGTGCCAGCAGTGAAGAGGGTAGGACACCGGGCTGGAGCGGGGAGCTGTTTTTT
TRBV7-9	NA	TRBJ2-7	NA	CASSKDSFNSYEQYF	TGTGCCAGTTCGAAAGACAGTTTTAACTCCTACGAGCAGTACTTC
TRBV19	NA	TRBJ1-3	NA	CASSPNGHSGNTIYF	TGTGCCAGTAGCCCCAACGGACACTCTGGAAACACCATATATTTT
TRBV25-1	TRBD1	TRBJ1-6	few	CASSATGTGYSPLHF	TGTGCCAGCAGCGCCACCGGGACAGGGTATTCACCCCTCCACTTT
TRBV29-1	TRBD2	TRBJ2-1	NA	CSVEGGTFSYNEQFF	TGCAGCGTTGAGGGGGGGACCTTCTCCTACAATGAGCAGTTCTTC
TRBV2	NA	TRBJ2-5	NA	CASSERLGSPTQYF	TGTGCCAGCAGCGAAAGACTGGGGTCTCCGACCCAGTACTTC
TRBV29-1	TRBD2	TRBJ2-1	NA	CSVGGSSGRLYNEQFF	TGCAGCGTAGGGGGGTCTAGCGGGAGACTTTACAATGAGCAGTTCTTC
TRBV29-1	NA	TRBJ2-7	NA	CSVVQINPSYEQYF	TGCAGCGTCGTACAGATCAACCCCTCCTACGAGCAGTACTTC
TRBV7-9	NA	TRBJ1-2	NA	CASSLPPRDGYTF	TGTGCCAGCAGCTTACCTCCCAGGGATGGCTACACCTTC
TRBV12-3/TRBV12-4	NA	TRBJ1-1	few	CASSTQVFTEAFF	TGTGCCAGCAGTACCCAGGTATTTACTGAAGCTTTCTTT
TRBV5-1	NA	TRBJ2-1	NA	CASSPHQGNEQFF	TGCGCCAGCAGCCCACACCAGGGAAATGAGCAGTTCTTC
TRBV7-9	NA	TRBJ1-1	NA	CASSTRRGTEAFF	TGTGCCAGCAGCACAAGACGGGGCACTGAAGCTTTCTTT
TRBV19	TRBD1	TRBJ1-2	NA	CASSETGVGYTF	TGTGCCAGTAGTGAAACAGGGGTAGGCTACACCTTC
TRBV5-1	NA	TRBJ2-3	many	CASSLTLTGADTQYF	TGCGCCAGCAGCTTGACTCTGACGGGCGCAGATACGCAGTATTTT
TRBV20-1	NA	TRBJ2-5	many	CSARHRWGARETQYF	TGCAGTGCTAGACACCGATGGGGGGCCCGAGAGACCCAGTACTTC
TRBV20-1	NA	TRBJ2-6	NA	CSATSGANVLTF	TGCAGCGCGACCTCTGGGGCCAACGTCCTGACTTTC
TRBV19	NA	TRBJ1-2	NA	CASSPSTDYYGYTF	TGTGCCAGTAGTCCCTCGACGGATTACTATGGCTACACCTTC
TRBV7-9	NA	TRBJ2-2	NA	CASSSGIGELFF	TGTGCCAGCAGCTCTGGTATCGGGGAGCTGTTTTTT
TRBV4-3	NA	TRBJ2-7	many	CASSQDPGSEQYF	TGCGCCAGCAGCCAAGATCCAGGGTCCGAGCAGTACTTC
TRBV6-1	NA	TRBJ2-1	NA	CASTRGLPYNEQFF	TGTGCCAGCACAAGGGGATTACCCTACAATGAGCAGTTCTTC
TRBV20-1	NA	TRBJ2-7	few	CSASAYEQYF	TGCAGTGCTAGTGCTTACGAGCAGTACTTC
TRBV10-3	TRBD1	TRBJ2-3	NA	CAISGQGATDTQYF	TGTGCCATCAGTGGACAGGGGGCGACAGATACGCAGTATTTT
TRBV14	TRBD2	TRBJ2-7	NA	CASSPRPGLAGSYEQYF	TGTGCCAGCAGCCCTCGTCCGGGACTAGCGGGGTCCTACGAGCAGTACTTC
TRBV12-3/TRBV12-4	NA	TRBJ2-3	once	CASSGVRNQGISTDTQYF	TGTGCCAGCAGTGGGGTCAGGAACCAAGGAATTAGCACAGATACGCAGTATTTT
TRBV5-1	NA	TRBJ2-5	NA	CASSAPGTASTQYF	TGCGCCAGCAGCGCGCCTGGGACCGCTTCGACCCAGTACTTC
TRBV25-1	TRBD1	TRBJ2-3	few	CASSTPGQGATDTQYF	TGTGCCAGCAGTACGCCCGGACAGGGGGCTACAGATACGCAGTATTTT
TRBV20-1	NA	TRBJ2-3	NA	CSAGDGATRKDTQYF	TGCAGTGCCGGGGACGGAGCGACCAGGAAAGATACGCAGTATTTT
TRBV10-3	TRBD2	TRBJ2-1	few	CATSGTTSYNEQFF	TGTGCCACCTCCGGGACTACCTCCTACAATGAGCAGTTCTTC
TRBV5-1	NA	TRBJ2-3	many	CASQREARTDTQYF	TGCGCTAGCCAAAGGGAGGCTCGCACAGATACGCAGTATTTT
TRBV7-9	TRBD1	TRBJ2-7	NA	CASSSEGQGSEQYF	TGTGCCAGCAGCTCAGAGGGACAGGGGTCAGAGCAGTACTTC
TRBV4-3	TRBD1	TRBJ2-7	many	CASSQGTGWDYEQYF	TGCGCCAGCAGCCAAGGGACAGGATGGGACTACGAGCAGTACTTC
TRBV7-6	TRBD2	TRBJ2-2	few	CASSEVAGAGELFF	TGTGCCAGCAGTGAGGTGGCGGGGGCCGGGGAGCTGTTTTTT